These 28 T cell receptor beta chains originate from one sample sequenced in a study of T cells after yellow fever vaccination. From the 5' RACE reads, TCRdb called clonotypes with MiXCR, one entry per CDR3 protein. The table lists about 200,000 distinct CDR3 sequences, about 3% of them singletons. The sample consisted of CD4+ T cells sorted from PBMCs, taken 10 days after the yellow fever booster vaccination. The receptors derive from a young man who received the YFV17D yellow fever vaccine.

Ten or more counts support this clonotype. V is TRBV7-2 and J is TRBJ2-5; the match to TRBD2 covers 7 bases. The length of the CDR3 is 14 residues. CDR1 is SGHTA and CDR2 is FQGNSA in the germline V gene. V lost 5 bases and J lost 2; bases outside the gene matches: 5. The CDR3 sequence is CASSGGRVQETQYF. As DNA, the CDR3 is TGTGCCAGCAGCGGGGGGAGGGTTCAAGAGACCCAGTACTTC.

This clonotype was found a few times. V is TRBV5-6 and J is TRBJ1-1; D is unclear. Germline V gene data show CDR1 as SGHDT and CDR2 as YYEEEE. The CDR3 covers 15 residues. Trimming took off 0 bases at V and 5 bases at J, with 14 bases between the two ends. CDR3 sequence reads: CASSLAGDRSTEAFF. The CDR3 bases are TGTGCCAGCAGCTTGGCCGGTGACCGCTCTACTGAAGCTTTCTTT.

This clonotype came up many times. The V call is TRBV20-1, the J call TRBJ2-1; D perhaps matches TRBD1 (7 bases). This CDR3 has 15 amino acids. The ends were cut back, 2 bases at V and 7 bases at J, with 18 bases in the middle. Germline-derived CDR1 and CDR2 are DFQATT and SNEGSKA (reference sequence). This CDR3 reads CSARRQGGLWNEQFF. The CDR3 DNA reads TGCAGTGCTAGACGGCAGGGGGGACTGTGGAATGAGCAGTTCTTC.

This clonotype was found a few times. The CDR3 here is CASSHGSSLYNEQFF. CDR3 sequence (DNA): TGTGCCAGCAGCCACGGGTCATCGCTCTACAATGAGCAGTTCTTC. The V call is TRBV7-2, the J call TRBJ2-1; D gene unclear. V was shortened by 5 bases and J by 3 bases, with 14 bases between the two germline ends. This CDR3 contains 15 residues. Per germline, CDR1 SGHTA and CDR2 FQGNSA. Filled out from reference TRBV7-2 and TRBJ2-1, the complete variable domain reads GAGVSQSPSNKVTEKGKDVELRCDPISGHTALYWYRQSLGQGLEFLIYFQGNSAPDKSGLPSDRFSAERTGGSVSTLTIQRTQQEDSAVYLCASSHGSSLYNEQFFGPGTRLTVL.

V is TRBV6-5 and J is TRBJ2-3; D gene unclear. The germline V gene encodes CDR1 MNHEY and CDR2 SVGAGI. V was cut by 2 bases and J by 2 bases, with 8 bases left in between. The CDR3 totals 14 residues. The CDR3 DNA reads as TGTGCCAGCAGTTACCGAAGGGCCACAGATACGCAGTATTTT. Amino acid sequence: CASSYRRATDTQYF.

This clonotype was counted only a few times. The chain recombines TRBV6-2 or TRBV6-3 with TRBJ2-1, with D maybe TRBD1 (6 bases). Germline values: CDR1 MNHEY, CDR2 SVGEGT. Trimming left V 5 bases short and J 5 bases short, with 16 bases between. The CDR3 runs to 15 residues. The CDR3 protein is CASSPLGAGNNEQFF. CDR3 DNA sequence: TGTGCCAGCAGTCCTTTGGGGGCGGGTAACAATGAGCAGTTCTTC.

The sample holds a few counts of this clonotype. The V and J genes are TRBV5-1 and TRBJ1-4, with TRBD1 matching 8 bases. This CDR3 is 16 amino acids long. CDR1 SGHRS and CDR2 YFSETQ come from the germline V gene. The V segment lost 2 bases and the J segment 0 bases; nucleotides outside the gene matches: 3. CDR3: CASSFDRGATNEKLFF. The CDR3 DNA reads TGCGCCAGCAGCTTCGACAGGGGTGCAACTAATGAAAAACTGTTTTTT.

This clonotype was seen at least ten times. Germline and junction disagree at one end, which may indicate a read error. V and J are TRBV5-1 and TRBJ2-3; 7 bases line up with TRBD2. The V gene's germline CDR1 is SGHRS and CDR2 YFSETQ. The CDR3 has 14 residues. The CDR3 sequence is CASSLAGSTDTQYF. The CDR3 nucleotides read TGTGCCAGCAGCTTAGCGGGCAGCACAGATACGCAGTATTTT.

This clonotype was seen repeatedly, ten times or more. The chain joins TRBV20-1 to TRBJ2-1, with D possibly TRBD2 on 7 matching bases. The CDR3 runs to 15 residues. V shed 5 bases and J shed 4 bases, with 18 bases lying between them. CDR1 is DFQATT, CDR2 SNEGSKA, per germline (reference sequence). DNA of the CDR3: TGCAGTGCTCACAGACCGGGGGGCATGTACAATGAGCAGTTCTTC. It encodes CSAHRPGGMYNEQFF.

This clonotype was detected a few times. The CDR3 is CASSWRVVSPLHF. CDR3 nucleotide sequence: TGTGCCAGCAGTTGGAGGGTTGTCTCACCCCTCCACTTT. The chain uses TRBV6-2 or TRBV6-3 and TRBJ1-6; unclear D gene. Germline-derived CDR1 and CDR2 are MNHEY and SVGEGT. Trimming took 4 bases from V and 10 from J, leaving 11 bases between them. This CDR3 comprises 13 residues.

This clonotype appeared a few times. CDR3 nucleotide sequence: TGCAGTGCTAGGAACAGCGGGGGGGCCAATGAGCAGTTCTTC. Translating gives CSARNSGGANEQFF. The V gene is TRBV20-1, the J gene TRBJ2-1; 10 bases are a match to TRBD2. This CDR3 comprises 14 residues. Germline CDR1 and CDR2: DFQATT and SNEGSKA (reference sequence). The ends lost 3 bases at V and 6 bases at J; junction bases unmatched: 5.

This clonotype was found many times. The chain joins TRBV12-3 or TRBV12-4 to TRBJ1-1; possible D gene TRBD1, 6 bases. The ends were cut back, 6 bases at V and 3 bases at J, with 11 bases in the middle. This CDR3 is built from 13 residues. The CDR3 DNA reads as TGTGCCAGCAGGGAACAGGGTGACACTGAAGCTTTCTTT. Translation gives CASREQGDTEAFF.

Ten or more counts support this clonotype. The chain carries TRBV24-1 and TRBJ2-6, with D unresolved. V was trimmed by 4 bases and J by 1 base, leaving 7 bases between them. The CDR3 contains 15 residues. Looked up from germline, CDR1 is KGHDR and CDR2 is SFDVKD. The CDR3 spells CATSDVYSGANVLTF. CDR3 in DNA: TGTGCCACCAGTGACGTCTATTCTGGGGCCAACGTCCTGACTTTC.

This clonotype has at least ten counts. The chain uses TRBV5-8 and TRBJ2-7, with 11 bases aligning to TRBD1. After removal of 4 bases from V and 4 bases from J, the junction contained 4 bases not matched to a gene. Germline CDR1 SGHTS, CDR2 YDEGEE. The CDR3 runs 14 residues. CDR3 DNA: TGTGCCAGCAGCACCGGGACAGGGGGTTACGAGCAGTACTTC. Encoded protein: CASSTGTGGYEQYF.

The CDR3 reads CASRLGRGRAGELFF. The DNA of the CDR3 is TGTGCCAGCAGACTCGGACGGGGAAGGGCCGGGGAGCTGTTTTTT. The V and J genes are TRBV5-4 and TRBJ2-2, with D possibly TRBD2 on 5 matching bases. Looked up from germline, CDR1 is SGHNT and CDR2 is YYREEE (reference sequence). This CDR3 is 15 amino acids long. V shed 5 bases and J shed 6 bases, with 17 bases lying between them.

There are many counts of this clonotype. V gene TRBV7-2 combines with J gene TRBJ2-5; D is perhaps TRBD1 or TRBD2 (5 bases each). The V gene lost 1 base and the J gene lost 6 bases, with 12 bases spanning the gap. The CDR3 sequence is 14 residues long. CDR1 and CDR2 from the germline V gene are SGHTA and FQGNSA. The CDR3 DNA reads as TGTGCCAGCAGCTTAGGGGGGAGCGAACAGACCCAGTACTTC. Encoded protein: CASSLGGSEQTQYF.

This clonotype was seen many times. The J gene is TRBJ2-7, the V gene TRBV12-3 or TRBV12-4, with no clear D. V was clipped by 2 bases and J by 1 base, with 15 bases between them. The CDR3 totals 16 residues. CDR3 protein: CASSLWKLIVSYEQYV. Here the CDR3 DNA reads TGTGCCAGCAGTTTATGGAAGCTAATCGTTTCCTACGAGCAGTACGTC.

This rearrangement joins TRBV3-1 to TRBJ1-2; 7 bases fit TRBD1. In germline, CDR1 is LGHDT, CDR2 YNNKEL (reference sequence). CDR3 size: 15 residues. The J segment lost 6 bases and the V segment lost 0 bases, leaving 7 bases of the junction unmatched. CDR3 sequence: CASSQDRRGSDGYTF. The CDR3 region has the DNA TGTGCCAGCAGCCAAGACCGCAGGGGGAGTGATGGCTACACCTTC.

This clonotype was seen ten or more times. V usage is TRBV6-5 and J usage is TRBJ2-3, with TRBD2 identical over 12 bases. J was trimmed by 5 bases and V by 5 bases; bases with no gene match: 8. CDR1 MNHEY and CDR2 SVGAGI come from the germline V gene. CDR3 length equals 16 residues. CDR3 sequence reads: CASSKQLAGGRDTQYF. The CDR3 DNA reads as TGTGCCAGCAGTAAGCAACTAGCGGGGGGACGAGATACGCAGTATTTT.

This clonotype was counted ten times or more. The chain carries TRBV7-9 and TRBJ2-3; 7 bases agree with TRBD2. The CDR3 contains 15 residues. The J segment lost 4 bases and the V segment lost 4 bases, leaving 8 bases of the junction unmatched. Germline loops: CDR1 SEHNR, CDR2 FQNEAQ (reference sequence). In DNA form, the CDR3 reads TGTGCCAGCAGCTCGAGACTAGCTTTGGCAGATACGCAGTATTTT. Residues: CASSSRLALADTQYF.

This clonotype was detected many times. This rearrangement joins TRBV6-2 or TRBV6-3 to TRBJ2-7; 10 bases fit TRBD2. CDR3 length: 15 residues. J lost 3 bases, V lost 0 bases, and 2 bases had no gene match. CDR1 is MNHEY and CDR2 is SVGEGT in the germline V gene. The CDR3 nucleotides are TGTGCCAGCAGTTACTCGAGGACTAGCGGCTACGAGCAGTACGTC. It is translated as CASSYSRTSGYEQYV.

The chain employs TRBV19 and TRBJ2-5; D gene ambiguous. The germline CDR1 and CDR2 sequences are LNHDA and SQIVND (reference sequence). The CDR3 spans 12 residues. V lost 3 bases, J lost 5 bases, and 7 bases lay in between. This CDR3 reads CASSMGKETQYF. The CDR3 DNA follows: TGTGCCAGTAGTATGGGCAAGGAGACCCAGTACTTC.

This clonotype was observed many times. V gene TRBV20-1 combines with J gene TRBJ2-1; 13 nucleotides line up with TRBD2. CDR3 length: 15 amino acids. V shed 4 bases and J 2 bases; nucleotides not matched to a gene: 2. The germline V gene encodes CDR1 DFQATT and CDR2 SNEGSKA (reference sequence). The CDR3 coding sequence is TGCAGTGCTATGACTAGCGGGGGGACCTACAATGAGCAGTTCTTC. Amino acid sequence: CSAMTSGGTYNEQFF.

This clonotype has a count of ten or more. This chain uses TRBV7-9 with TRBJ1-2, with 9 bases identical to TRBD1. CDR3 size: 14 residues. The V gene end was trimmed by 5 bases and the J gene end by 2 bases; junction bases not matched to a gene: 3. Germline loops: CDR1 SEHNR, CDR2 FQNEAQ (reference sequence). The CDR3 DNA is TGTGCCAGCAGCCAAGGACAGGGGAACTATGGCTACACCTTC. It is translated as CASSQGQGNYGYTF.

This clonotype occurred many times. V is TRBV20-1 and J is TRBJ2-2; no definite D call. The V gene's germline CDR1 is DFQATT and CDR2 SNEGSKA (reference sequence). The CDR3 length is 13 residues. The V and J ends lost 3 bases and 2 bases respectively, with 7 bases between them. The CDR3 bases are TGCAGTGCTAGGGGGTTCAACACCGGGGAGCTGTTTTTT. Translated, it gives CSARGFNTGELFF.

This clonotype was seen repeatedly, ten times or more. The chain carries TRBV12-3 or TRBV12-4 and TRBJ2-7; D is perhaps TRBD1 (6 bases). This CDR3 contains 14 residues. The V gene lost 1 base and the J gene lost 5 bases, with 12 bases spanning the gap. The CDR3 protein is CASSLGYRAHEQYF. In DNA form, the CDR3 reads TGTGCCAGCAGTTTAGGATACAGGGCCCACGAGCAGTACTTC.

Many counts were recorded for this clonotype. This chain links TRBV7-3 with TRBJ2-3, with 10 positions matching TRBD2. Germline V lookup: CDR1 SGHTA, CDR2 FQGTGA. Trimming cost V 9 bases and J 1 base; bases outside gene matches: 1. The CDR3 is 13 residues long. The CDR3 sequence is CASTSGGTDTQYF. CDR3 nucleotides: TGTGCCAGTACTAGCGGGGGCACAGATACGCAGTATTTT. The full variable domain, completed using reference TRBV7-3 and TRBJ2-3, is GAGVSQTPSNKVTEKGKYVELRCDPISGHTALYWYRQSLGQGPEFLIYFQGTGAADDSGLPNDRFFAVRPEGSVSTLKIQRTERGDSAVYLCASTSGGTDTQYFGPGTRLTVL.

This clonotype was seen a few times. The V call is TRBV6-5, the J call TRBJ1-4; no definite D call. Germline CDR1 and CDR2: MNHEY and SVGAGI. This CDR3 has 12 amino acids. With 5 bases removed from V and 10 bases from J, the gap between germline ends came to 11 bases. For the CDR3, the DNA is TGTGCCAGCAGTCAACTCGGCGGAAAACTGTTTTTT. This codes for CASSQLGGKLFF.